The sequence of this TCR beta chain was determined in a study of cytomegalovirus exposure and HLA in healthy donors. General study findings and limits: DRB1 showed the most TCR associations and HLA-C the fewest in a later analysis, as rates varied by HLA locus. Researchers catalogued 160 or so TCR beta chains as cytomegalovirus-associated.

PCR used 60 Vbeta primers and 13 Jbeta primers. TCRdb's table, derived via immunoSEQ multiplex PCR, lists solely in-frame clones and lacks some. Of some 51,000 clones detected, 65% to 80% appear once; the ten largest clones hold approximately 30%. Worth noting for this clone: Its antigen is not known.

Unmatched junction bases numbered 1, after V lost 2 bases and J lost 1 base. The CDR3 loop spans 15 amino acids. CDR1 and CDR2 (germline): MNHNS, SASEGT. This sequence was found in a man aged 40-49 years in good health and CMV-seropositive. The rearrangement links TRBV6-1 to TRBJ2-3, with TRBD2 matching 9 bases. The sample comprised PBMCs. CDR3: CASSEQRGGTDTQYF. The CDR3 DNA follows: TGTGCCAGCAGTGAACAGCGGGGGGGCACAGATACGCAGTATTTT.